Only a few counts were recorded for the clone carrying this T cell receptor beta chain. Its target is unknown. What was sequenced were expressed TCRB transcripts, since all of the isolated RNA had been reverse transcribed. Here immunoSEQ multiplex PCR was the method, and the copy in TCRdb shows in-frame clones only, minus some. Of about 230,000 clones in the sample, more than 15% were seen once. These data come from a study of beta chain features in type 1 diabetes. At the level of the study: Healthy donors and patients had similar age, gender and cell yields. Study-level findings and limits: A moderate, significant TCRB CDR3 shortening appeared in type 1 diabetes across four CD4+ subsets. Researchers reported that naive, central memory and Treg TCRB repertoires appeared more similar in patients than in healthy donors.

V was trimmed by 6 bases and J by 7 bases, leaving 15 bases between them. Per the germline V gene, CDR1 is SQVTM and CDR2 is ANQGSEA. The CDR3 is made up of 12 amino acids. Specimen: naive CD4+ T cells from blood. This TCR was recovered from a man aged 30 to 45 with type 1 diabetes. This chain connects TRBV29-1 to TRBJ2-5; D unclear. The CDR3 loop reads CSVTTRPGTQYF. CDR3 nucleotides: TGCAGCGTGACGACGAGGCCGGGGACCCAGTACTTC.